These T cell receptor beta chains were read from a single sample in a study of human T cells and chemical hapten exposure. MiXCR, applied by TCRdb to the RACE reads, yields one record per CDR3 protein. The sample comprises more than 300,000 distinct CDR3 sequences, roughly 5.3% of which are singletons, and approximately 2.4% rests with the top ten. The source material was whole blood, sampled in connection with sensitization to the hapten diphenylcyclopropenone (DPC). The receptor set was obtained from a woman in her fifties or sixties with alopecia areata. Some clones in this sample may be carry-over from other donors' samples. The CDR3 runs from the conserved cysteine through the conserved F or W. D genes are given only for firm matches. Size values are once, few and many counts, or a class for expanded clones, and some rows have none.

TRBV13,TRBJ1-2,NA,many,CASSLRGDGYTF,TGTGCCAGCAGCTTGAGGGGAGATGGCTACACCTTC
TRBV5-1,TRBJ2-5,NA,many,CASSLMDRRAETQYF,TGCGCCAGCAGCCTGATGGACCGGAGAGCGGAGACCCAGTACTTC
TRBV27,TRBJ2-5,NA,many,CASSLLDNQETQYF,TGTGCCAGCAGTTTGTTGGACAACCAAGAGACCCAGTACTTC
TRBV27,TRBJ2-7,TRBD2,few,CASSSHLAGGPWEQYF,TGTGCCAGCAGTTCCCATCTAGCGGGAGGGCCGTGGGAGCAGTACTTC
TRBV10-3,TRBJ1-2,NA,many,CAISAGPQGYTF,TGTGCCATCAGTGCTGGACCGCAGGGCTACACCTTC
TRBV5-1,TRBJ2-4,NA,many,CASSPGDLAKNIQYF,TGCGCCAGCAGCCCAGGGGATTTAGCCAAAAACATTCAGTACTTC
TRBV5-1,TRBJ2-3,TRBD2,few,CASSFVAGRSDTQYF,TGCGCCAGCAGCTTTGTAGCGGGGAGGTCAGATACGCAGTATTTT
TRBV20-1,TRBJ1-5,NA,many,CSAQDGLRGNQPQHF,TGCAGTGCCCAGGATGGCCTTCGGGGCAATCAGCCCCAGCATTTT
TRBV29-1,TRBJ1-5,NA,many,CSVEGQAGQPQHF,TGCAGCGTTGAAGGACAGGCGGGGCAGCCCCAGCATTTT
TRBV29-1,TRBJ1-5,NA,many,CSVTGGRTGQPQHF,TGCAGCGTTACCGGAGGGAGGACGGGACAGCCCCAGCATTTT
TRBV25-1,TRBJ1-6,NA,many,CASSEGGRFNSPLHF,TGTGCCAGCAGTGAAGGAGGCAGGTTCAATTCACCCCTCCACTTT
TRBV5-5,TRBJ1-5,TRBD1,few,CASSADRGRSNQPQHF,TGTGCCAGCAGCGCGGACAGGGGCCGTAGCAATCAGCCCCAGCATTTT
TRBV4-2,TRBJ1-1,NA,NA,CASSQAYNTEAFF,TGTGCCAGCAGCCAAGCTTATAACACTGAAGCTTTCTTT
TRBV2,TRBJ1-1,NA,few,CASRGFQAEGRTEAFF,TGTGCCAGCAGAGGTTTTCAGGCGGAGGGCCGCACTGAAGCTTTCTTT
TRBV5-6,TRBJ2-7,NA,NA,CASSLVGAREQYF,TGTGCCAGCAGCTTGGTTGGGGCCCGGGAGCAGTACTTC
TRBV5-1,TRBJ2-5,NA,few,CASSLVGGYQETQYF,TGCGCCAGCAGCTTGGTGGGCGGCTATCAAGAGACCCAGTACTTC
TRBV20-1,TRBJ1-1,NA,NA,CSGREGMNTEAFF,TGCAGTGGCAGGGAGGGCATGAACACTGAAGCTTTCTTT
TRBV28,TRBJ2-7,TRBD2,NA,CASCSGSRKQYF,TGTGCCTCGTGTAGCGGGAGTCGTAAGCAGTACTTC
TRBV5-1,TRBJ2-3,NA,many,CASSRSRVIGTDTQYF,TGCGCCAGCAGTCGGTCGAGAGTGATCGGCACAGATACGCAGTATTTT
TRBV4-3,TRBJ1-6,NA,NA,CASSQEKGANSPLHF,TGCGCCAGCAGCCAAGAGAAGGGAGCGAATTCACCCCTCCACTTT
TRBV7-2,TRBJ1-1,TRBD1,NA,CASREPGQGMNTEAFF,TGTGCCAGCAGGGAACCGGGACAGGGGATGAACACTGAAGCTTTCTTT
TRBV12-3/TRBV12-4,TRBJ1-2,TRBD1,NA,CASSDTGGGYGYTF,TGTGCCAGCAGTGACACAGGGGGCGGCTATGGCTACACCTTC
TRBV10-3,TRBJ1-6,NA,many,CAISDHLGNSPLHF,TGTGCCATCAGTGACCACCTAGGGAATTCACCCCTCCACTTT
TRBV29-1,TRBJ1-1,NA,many,CSVVLTEAFF,TGCAGCGTGGTTCTCACTGAAGCTTTCTTT
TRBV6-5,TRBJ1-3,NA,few,CASSSAASSGNTIYF,TGTGCCAGCAGTTCGGCGGCCAGCTCTGGAAACACCATATATTTT
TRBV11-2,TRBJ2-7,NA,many,CASSSLSSYEQYF,TGTGCCAGCAGCTCCTTATCCTCCTACGAGCAGTACTTC
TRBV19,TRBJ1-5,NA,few,CASQTGGQPQHF,TGTGCCAGCCAAACGGGGGGACAGCCCCAGCATTTT
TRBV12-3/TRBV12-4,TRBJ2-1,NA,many,CASSLPNRDNEQFF,TGTGCCAGCAGTCTCCCCAACAGGGACAATGAGCAGTTCTTC
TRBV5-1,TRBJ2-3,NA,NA,CASTRGPPDTQYF,TGCGCCAGCACCCGAGGGCCCCCAGATACGCAGTATTTT